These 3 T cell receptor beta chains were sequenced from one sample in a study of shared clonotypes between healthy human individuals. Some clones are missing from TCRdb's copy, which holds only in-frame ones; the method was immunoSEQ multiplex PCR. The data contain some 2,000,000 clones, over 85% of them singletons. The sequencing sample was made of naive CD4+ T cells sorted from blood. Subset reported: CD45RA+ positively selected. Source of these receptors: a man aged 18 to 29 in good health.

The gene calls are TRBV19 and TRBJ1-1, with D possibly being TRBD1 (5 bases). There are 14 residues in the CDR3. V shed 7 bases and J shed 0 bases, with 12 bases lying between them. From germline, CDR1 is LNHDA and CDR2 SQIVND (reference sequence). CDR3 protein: CASTRDSMNTEAFF. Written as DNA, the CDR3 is TGTGCCAGTACCAGGGACTCCATGAACACTGAAGCTTTCTTT.

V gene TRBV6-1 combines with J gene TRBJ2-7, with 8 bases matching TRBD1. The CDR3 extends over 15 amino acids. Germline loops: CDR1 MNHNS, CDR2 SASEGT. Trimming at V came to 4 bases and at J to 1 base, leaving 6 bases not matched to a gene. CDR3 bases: TGTGCCAGCAGTGGGCGGTGGACAGGGTCCTACGAGCAGTACTTC. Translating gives CASSGRWTGSYEQYF.

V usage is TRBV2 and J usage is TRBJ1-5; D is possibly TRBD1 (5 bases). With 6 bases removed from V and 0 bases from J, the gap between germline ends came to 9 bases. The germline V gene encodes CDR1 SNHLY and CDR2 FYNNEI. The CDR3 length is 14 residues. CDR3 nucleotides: TGTGCCAGCAGCTTGGGGGGTAGCAATCAGCCCCAGCATTTT. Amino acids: CASSLGGSNQPQHF.